Listed below are T cell receptor beta chains from one sample, sequenced in a study of vaccination effects on CD4 cells after COVID-19. Repertoires were generated with immunoSEQ multiplex PCR, while TCRdb's copy carries only in-frame clones and drops some. This repertoire shows some 30,000 clones, roughly 81% found once; its top ten account for 15%. These receptors have no identified antigens. This sample comprised CD4+ T cells from PBMCs cultured without peptide, obtained after COVID-19 vaccination. Receptors were obtained from a human donor who received a COVID-19 vaccine. CDR3s include the opening cysteine and the closing phenylalanine or tryptophan. The order of the fields is clone size, D gene, J gene, V gene, CDR3 DNA, CDR3 protein. D genes are given only for firm matches. Clone size is given for some rows only: seen once, a few or many times, or a class if the clone is expanded.

abundance: few
d_gene: .
j_gene: TRBJ2-6
v_gene: TRBV5-1
CDR3nt: TGCGCCAGCAGCGACTCGCGCTCTGGGGCCAACGTCCTGACTTTC
CDR3aa: CASSDSRSGANVLTF

abundance: .
d_gene: .
j_gene: TRBJ2-3
v_gene: TRBV29-1
CDR3nt: TGCAGCGTTGAACGGGGGACGCAGTATTTT
CDR3aa: CSVERGTQYF

abundance: .
d_gene: .
j_gene: TRBJ2-6
v_gene: TRBV19
CDR3nt: TGTGCCAGTAGGGGGGGAAGGTCTGGGGCCAACGTCCTGACTTTC
CDR3aa: CASRGGRSGANVLTF

abundance: .
d_gene: .
j_gene: TRBJ2-7
v_gene: TRBV20-1
CDR3nt: TGCAGTGCTACCACAGGGTACGAGCAGTACTTC
CDR3aa: CSATTGYEQYF

abundance: once
d_gene: .
j_gene: TRBJ2-3
v_gene: TRBV5-1
CDR3nt: TGCGCCAGCAGCTTGGGGGGCACAGATACGCAGTATTTT
CDR3aa: CASSLGGTDTQYF

abundance: .
d_gene: .
j_gene: TRBJ1-2
v_gene: TRBV5-5
CDR3nt: TGTGCCAGCAGCTTGGTACGGGCCGGGGGTGGCTACACCTTC
CDR3aa: CASSLVRAGGGYTF

abundance: .
d_gene: .
j_gene: TRBJ1-3
v_gene: TRBV19
CDR3nt: TGTGCCAGTAGTACCACACCCGACTCTGGAAACACCATATATTTT
CDR3aa: CASSTTPDSGNTIYF

abundance: .
d_gene: .
j_gene: TRBJ2-7
v_gene: TRBV3-1/TRBV3-2
CDR3nt: TGTGCCAGCAGTGTAGCCGGTGGCGAGCAGTACTTC
CDR3aa: CASSVAGGEQYF

abundance: few
d_gene: .
j_gene: TRBJ1-1
v_gene: TRBV7-8
CDR3nt: TGTGCCAGCAGCTTAGACGGACAGCCGAACACTGAAGCTTTCTTT
CDR3aa: CASSLDGQPNTEAFF

abundance: .
d_gene: TRBD1
j_gene: TRBJ2-1
v_gene: TRBV28
CDR3nt: TGTGCCAGCAGTTCAACGGACAGGGGTAGAAATGAGCAGTTCTTC
CDR3aa: CASSSTDRGRNEQFF

abundance: .
d_gene: .
j_gene: TRBJ1-6
v_gene: TRBV28
CDR3nt: TGTGCCAGCAGTTTCCCTCATTCACCCCTCCACTTT
CDR3aa: CASSFPHSPLHF

abundance: .
d_gene: TRBD1
j_gene: TRBJ1-1
v_gene: TRBV30
CDR3nt: TGTGCCTGGAGCATGCTGGACAGGGTCGACACTGAAGCTTTCTTT
CDR3aa: CAWSMLDRVDTEAFF

abundance: .
d_gene: TRBD1
j_gene: TRBJ2-1
v_gene: TRBV9
CDR3nt: TGTGCCAGCAGCGGGACCAGGACAGGGTGGTCGATCTTC
CDR3aa: CASSGTRTGWSIF

abundance: .
d_gene: .
j_gene: TRBJ2-7
v_gene: TRBV3-1/TRBV3-2
CDR3nt: TGTGCCAGCAGCCAAGAGCTAGCTCGGGAGCAGTACTTC
CDR3aa: CASSQELAREQYF

abundance: .
d_gene: .
j_gene: TRBJ2-1
v_gene: TRBV29-1
CDR3nt: TGCAGCGTTGAACATGGTGGCGTGAGCTCCTACAATGAGCAGTTCTTC
CDR3aa: CSVEHGGVSSYNEQFF

abundance: .
d_gene: TRBD1
j_gene: TRBJ2-7
v_gene: TRBV19
CDR3nt: TGTGCCAGTAGTCCTGGGACAGGGACCTACGAGCAGTACTTC
CDR3aa: CASSPGTGTYEQYF

abundance: few
d_gene: .
j_gene: TRBJ1-3
v_gene: TRBV13
CDR3nt: TGTGCCAGCAGCTTACCCAGTTCGCACACCATATATTTT
CDR3aa: CASSLPSSHTIYF

abundance: .
d_gene: TRBD2
j_gene: TRBJ2-7
v_gene: TRBV29-1
CDR3nt: TGCAGCGTTGGACGGAGACTAGCGGGCGCCTACGAGCAGTACTTC
CDR3aa: CSVGRRLAGAYEQYF

abundance: .
d_gene: TRBD1
j_gene: TRBJ2-1
v_gene: TRBV6-6
CDR3nt: TGTGCCAGCAGTGCTAACAGGGGCTACAATGAGCAGTTCTTC
CDR3aa: CASSANRGYNEQFF

abundance: .
d_gene: .
j_gene: TRBJ2-2
v_gene: TRBV5-5
CDR3nt: TGTGCCAGCAGCTTACAGGGGAACACCGGGGAGCTGTTTTTT
CDR3aa: CASSLQGNTGELFF

abundance: .
d_gene: .
j_gene: TRBJ1-3
v_gene: TRBV5-4
CDR3nt: TGTGCCAGCAGCCCCTACCTGGGGGGTAGCTCTGGAAACACCATATATTTT
CDR3aa: CASSPYLGGSSGNTIYF

abundance: few
d_gene: .
j_gene: TRBJ1-2
v_gene: TRBV5-4
CDR3nt: TGTGCCAGCAGCTTAATGGGGGCGAACTATGGCTACACCTTC
CDR3aa: CASSLMGANYGYTF

abundance: .
d_gene: TRBD1
j_gene: TRBJ2-3
v_gene: TRBV30
CDR3nt: TGTGCGGGCGCCGGGACAGGGAAGTTTGATACGCAGTATTTT
CDR3aa: CAGAGTGKFDTQYF

abundance: once
d_gene: TRBD1
j_gene: TRBJ2-6
v_gene: TRBV7-8
CDR3nt: TGTGCCAGCAGCTTGGACAGGGGTAGCTCTGGGGCCAACGTCCTGACTTTC
CDR3aa: CASSLDRGSSGANVLTF

abundance: few
d_gene: .
j_gene: TRBJ2-1
v_gene: TRBV29-1
CDR3nt: TGCAGCGTTGAATTAGGAACGGGGTACGAGCAGTTCTTC
CDR3aa: CSVELGTGYEQFF

abundance: few
d_gene: TRBD2
j_gene: TRBJ2-5
v_gene: TRBV2
CDR3nt: TGTGCCAGCAGGTTGGATAGCGGGCCTCAAGAGACCCAGTACTTC
CDR3aa: CASRLDSGPQETQYF

abundance: .
d_gene: .
j_gene: TRBJ1-2
v_gene: TRBV30
CDR3nt: TGTGCCTGGAGTGTGGGCGAATATGGCTACACCTTC
CDR3aa: CAWSVGEYGYTF

abundance: .
d_gene: TRBD1
j_gene: TRBJ1-6
v_gene: TRBV10-2
CDR3nt: TGCGCCAGCGGTGGACAGGGGGGTAATTCACCCCTCCACTTT
CDR3aa: CASGGQGGNSPLHF

abundance: .
d_gene: .
j_gene: TRBJ2-3
v_gene: TRBV6-2/TRBV6-3
CDR3nt: TGTGCCAGCAGCCCTCGACTAGGGGGGGATACGCAGTATTTT
CDR3aa: CASSPRLGGDTQYF

abundance: .
d_gene: .
j_gene: TRBJ1-1
v_gene: TRBV2
CDR3nt: TGTGCCAGCAGTGAAGCAGGTGTGGCCACTGAAGCTTTCTTT
CDR3aa: CASSEAGVATEAFF

abundance: .
d_gene: .
j_gene: TRBJ1-4
v_gene: TRBV5-1
CDR3nt: TGCGCCAGCAGCGGAGGGGGGTTTAATGAAAAACTGTTTTTT
CDR3aa: CASSGGGFNEKLFF

abundance: .
d_gene: .
j_gene: TRBJ2-7
v_gene: TRBV19
CDR3nt: TGTGCCAGTAGTGTAACAGGCTTTTGGGAGCAGTACTTC
CDR3aa: CASSVTGFWEQYF

abundance: .
d_gene: TRBD2
j_gene: TRBJ2-2
v_gene: TRBV3-1/TRBV3-2
CDR3nt: TGTGCCAGCAGCCAAGATCCCGGGGGGGACACCGGGGAGCTGTTTTTT
CDR3aa: CASSQDPGGDTGELFF

abundance: .
d_gene: .
j_gene: TRBJ2-1
v_gene: TRBV15
CDR3nt: TGTGCCACCAGCAGAGAACAGGGCAATGAGCAGTTCTTC
CDR3aa: CATSREQGNEQFF

abundance: .
d_gene: .
j_gene: TRBJ1-1
v_gene: TRBV6-2/TRBV6-3
CDR3nt: TGTGCCAGCAGTTACTTACTTTCGGTAGCTTTCTTT
CDR3aa: CASSYLLSVAFF

abundance: .
d_gene: .
j_gene: TRBJ1-1
v_gene: TRBV5-4
CDR3nt: TGTGCCAGCAGCTTACAGGGTCCCATGAACACTGAAGCTTTCTTT
CDR3aa: CASSLQGPMNTEAFF

abundance: .
d_gene: TRBD1
j_gene: TRBJ1-1
v_gene: TRBV28
CDR3nt: TGTGCCAGCCTACAGGGGGCACAAGCTGAAGCTTTCTTT
CDR3aa: CASLQGAQAEAFF